Listed here are 18 T cell receptor beta chains from one sample, sequenced in a study of blood T cell repertoires in COVID-19. Some clones are missing from TCRdb's copy, which holds only in-frame ones; the method was immunoSEQ multiplex PCR. The sample lists roughly 310,000 clones; roughly 90% were seen once. The sample consisted of PBMCs or T cells enriched from blood (not recorded which). The receptors were gathered from a man in his 60s who had recovered from COVID-19.

The table lists this clone with a few counts. The genes are TRBV6-5 and TRBJ1-2; the D is unclear. This CDR3 is 11 amino acids long. Trimming pared 11 bases from V and 4 bases from J, leaving 11 bases between. The germline V gene has CDR1 MNHEY and CDR2 SVGAGI. Here the CDR3 reads CASQSGYGYTF. In nucleotides, the CDR3 is TGTGCCTCCCAGAGCGGCTATGGCTACACCTTC.

The CDR3 reads CASSTRTNEKLFF. The CDR3 DNA reads as TGTGCCAGTAGTACCCGAACTAATGAAAAACTGTTTTTT. The rearrangement joins TRBV19 to TRBJ1-4, with D unresolved. This CDR3 is built from 13 residues. Germline CDR1 and CDR2: LNHDA and SQIVND (reference sequence). The V and J ends lost 4 bases and 1 base respectively, with 4 bases between them.

The rearrangement uses TRBV7-2 and TRBJ1-6, with D maybe TRBD1 (6 bases). From germline, CDR1 is SGHTA and CDR2 FQGNSA. V lost 5 bases and J lost 3, with 17 bases in between. The CDR3 is 17 amino acids. The CDR3 spells CASSAPRGGLYNSPLHF. The CDR3 DNA sequence: TGTGCCAGCAGCGCCCCACGTGGGGGCCTCTATAATTCACCCCTCCACTTT.

V is TRBV5-6 and J is TRBJ2-7, with D unresolved. Trimming pared 3 bases from V and 3 bases from J, leaving 7 bases between. This CDR3 is 12 amino acids long. The germline V gene encodes CDR1 SGHDT and CDR2 YYEEEE. The CDR3 sequence: CASSYSGYEQYF. Written as DNA, the CDR3 is TGTGCCAGCAGCTACTCAGGCTACGAGCAGTACTTC.

This clone was seen just once. The chain links TRBV19 to TRBJ1-5, with 9 nucleotides matching TRBD1. The CDR3 runs 14 residues. With V trimmed by 3 bases and J by 5 bases, 2 bases remained unmatched. The germline V gene encodes CDR1 LNHDA and CDR2 SQIVND (reference sequence). The chain's CDR3 is CASSMGQGYQPQHF. The CDR3 nucleotides are TGTGCCAGTAGTATGGGACAGGGCTATCAGCCCCAGCATTTT.

V usage is TRBV2 and J usage is TRBJ1-6; no firm D call. CDR1 is SNHLY and CDR2 is FYNNEI in the germline V gene. The CDR3 is 13 amino acids. Trimming removed 4 bases from V and 3 bases from J, with 4 bases in between. The CDR3 DNA reads TGTGCCAGCAGTGCGGGCTATAATTCACCCCTCCACTTT. Translating it yields CASSAGYNSPLHF.

This chain uses TRBV5-1 with TRBJ1-2, with TRBD1 matching 7 bases. This CDR3 spans 15 amino acids. Unmatched junction bases numbered 6, after V lost 4 bases and J lost 0 bases. Germline lookup yields CDR1 SGHRS and CDR2 YFSETQ. The CDR3, as DNA: TGCGCCAGCAGCCTACAGGGGAGTTCTAACTATGGCTACACCTTC. This gives the protein CASSLQGSSNYGYTF.

The chain links TRBV6-5 to TRBJ2-5; TRBD2 might be the D (7 bases). The CDR3 runs 13 residues. In germline, CDR1 is MNHEY, CDR2 SVGAGI. Trimming left V 6 bases short and J 9 bases short, with 17 bases between. The DNA for the CDR3 is TGTGCCAGCAGCCGCACGGGGGAGGGGGCCCAGTACTTC. Protein product: CASSRTGEGAQYF.

This clone was detected once. This sequence joins TRBV5-1 and TRBJ2-1, with 11 bases fitting TRBD2. Per germline, CDR1 SGHRS and CDR2 YFSETQ. The length of the CDR3 is 17 residues. The J segment lost 7 bases and the V segment lost 4 bases, leaving 13 bases of the junction unmatched. The DNA for the CDR3 is TGCGCCAGCAGCCCTCGACTAGCGGGACCGGGACGGAATGAGCAGTTCTTC. Translation: CASSPRLAGPGRNEQFF. Combining the CDR3 with reference TRBV5-1 and TRBJ2-1 gives the whole variable domain KAGVTQTPRYLIKTRGQQVTLSCSPISGHRSVSWYQQTPGQGLQFLFEYFSETQRNKGNFPGRFSGRQFSNSRSEMNVSTLELGDSALYLCASSPRLAGPGRNEQFFGPGTRLTVL.

The rearrangement links TRBV9 to TRBJ1-2, with 7 bases fitting TRBD1. Germline V gives CDR1 SGDLS, CDR2 YYNGEE. This CDR3 has 16 residues. The V gene end was trimmed by 3 bases and the J gene end by 1 base; junction bases not matched to a gene: 9. This CDR3 is CASSANRDSFNYGYTF. The DNA of the CDR3 is TGTGCCAGCAGCGCCAACCGGGACAGCTTTAACTATGGCTACACCTTC.

This clone was seen just once. The chain's CDR3 is CASSLRDRGLSTEAFF. In DNA, the CDR3 is TGTGCCAGCAGCCTCCGGGACAGGGGACTATCCACTGAAGCTTTCTTT. The chain joins TRBV7-9 to TRBJ1-1; 10 bases agree with TRBD1. J lost 4 bases, V lost 5 bases, and 10 bases had no gene match. CDR1 and CDR2 from the germline V gene are SEHNR and FQNEAQ (reference sequence). The CDR3 loop spans 16 amino acids.

The CDR3 loop is CASSLQGSQPQHF. CDR3 sequence (DNA): TGCGCCAGCAGCTTGCAGGGGTCTCAGCCCCAGCATTTT. The V gene is TRBV5-1, the J gene TRBJ1-5; a weak D match, TRBD1 (6 bases). V lost 1 base and J 6 bases, leaving 8 bases between the germline ends. Germline V gene sequence: CDR1 SGHRS, CDR2 YFSETQ. The CDR3 has 13 amino acids.

The chain links TRBV5-5 to TRBJ1-1; D not resolved. CDR3 size: 15 residues. Per the germline V gene, CDR1 is SGHKS and CDR2 is YYEKEE (reference sequence). V shed 0 bases and J shed 10 bases, with 19 bases lying between them. Here the CDR3 DNA reads TGTGCCAGCAGCTTGGTCGAGGCGAACGGGGTCGGAGCTTTCTTT. As protein: CASSLVEANGVGAFF.

V and J are TRBV10-2 and TRBJ2-3; 9 nucleotides match TRBD2. CDR3 length: 15 residues. J lost 0 bases, V lost 4 bases, and 2 bases had no gene match. CDR1 and CDR2 from the germline V gene are WSHSY and SAAADI. DNA of the CDR3: TGCGCCAGCAGTGGGACTAGCGTGAGCACAGATACGCAGTATTTT. Encoded protein: CASSGTSVSTDTQYF.

This CDR3 reads CASSTSQGISQPQHF. The CDR3 coding sequence is TGTGCCAGTAGTACGAGTCAGGGAATAAGTCAGCCCCAGCATTTT. J is TRBJ1-5 and V is TRBV19; perhaps TRBD1 as D (5 bases). The ends were cut back, 4 bases at V and 6 bases at J, with 16 bases in the middle. The length of the CDR3 is 15 residues. The germline gives CDR1 LNHDA, CDR2 SQIVND (reference sequence).

This chain uses TRBV19 with TRBJ1-5, with 8 bases identical to TRBD1. This CDR3 is built from 15 residues. Germline V CDR1 and CDR2: LNHDA, SQIVND (reference sequence). J gave up 6 bases and V 6 bases, and 10 bases lay outside the gene matches. The CDR3 here is CASRPDRGGSQPQHF. CDR3 DNA: TGTGCCAGTAGGCCCGACAGGGGCGGCAGTCAGCCCCAGCATTTT.

The J gene is TRBJ2-5, the V gene TRBV4-1, with 9 bases identical to TRBD1. Germline V gene sequence: CDR1 MGHRA, CDR2 YSYEKL. The CDR3 has 15 amino acids. Trimming removed 0 bases from V and 4 bases from J; junction bases left unmatched: 3. The CDR3 DNA is TGCGCCAGCAGCCAAGACGGGACAGGGATAGAGACCCAGTACTTC. Its translation: CASSQDGTGIETQYF.

This chain uses TRBV18 with TRBJ1-1; 7 positions match TRBD1. Trimming took 6 bases from V and 5 from J; bases not matched to a gene: 9. Germline lookup yields CDR1 KGHSH and CDR2 LQKENI. The CDR3 loop spans 14 amino acids. The chain's CDR3 is CASSAWQGGTEAFF. The CDR3 DNA reads as TGTGCCAGCTCCGCATGGCAGGGGGGAACTGAAGCTTTCTTT. Drawing the rest from reference TRBV18 and TRBJ1-1, the complete variable domain is NAGVMQNPRHLVRRRGQEARLRCSPMKGHSHVYWYRQLPEEGLKFMVYLQKENIIDESGMPKERFSAEFPKEGPSILRIQQVVRGDSAAYFCASSAWQGGTEAFFGQGTRLTVV.